The T cell receptor beta chain under discussion was sequenced for a study of T cell responses to AZD1222 COVID-19 vaccine. The CDR3 totals 15 residues. Germline values: CDR1 SGHNT, CDR2 YYREEE (reference sequence). Unmatched junction bases numbered 9, after V lost 3 bases and J lost 3 bases. Profiling relied on immunoSEQ multiplex PCR, and the TCRdb table lists in-frame clones only, not all of them. This sample has about 110,000 clones, with 65% to 85% found just once. Sequences were derived from peripheral blood, sampled on day 0 of AZD1222 vaccination. The chain has TRBV5-4 and TRBJ2-7, with 7 bases aligning to TRBD1. This sequence was found in an adult in good health. Here the CDR3 DNA reads TGTGCCAGCAGCTCCCTGACAGGGCTTTACTACGAGCAGTACTTC. Translation gives CASSSLTGLYYEQYF. The whole variable domain, remainder taken from reference TRBV5-4 and TRBJ2-7, is ETGVTQSPTHLIKTRGQQVTLRCSSQSGHNTVSWYQQALGQGPQFIFQYYREEENGRGNFPPRFSGLQFPNYSSELNVNALELDDSALYLCASSSLTGLYYEQYFGPGTRLTVT.